What follows are 6 T cell receptor beta chains derived from one specimen sequenced in a study of cytomegalovirus exposure and HLA in healthy donors (dated by TCRdb to about 2017). To prepare the library, the immunoSEQ multiplex PCR assay was applied. For the multiplex PCR, a mixture combining 60 forward primers for TCR Vbeta segments and 13 reverse primers for TCR Jbeta segments was used. TCRdb retrieved this table from immuneACCESS and kept in-frame rearrangements only. Not all clones are present; in checked studies, unresolved V genes account for under half, and no reason is known for the remainder. The sample table includes roughly 120,000 clones. Roughly 2% of the sample goes to the ten largest clones. Sample: PBMCs. All receptors come from a man aged 35 to 55 in good health and CMV-seronegative.

The V and J genes are TRBV7-8 and TRBJ2-3; tentatively, D is TRBD2 (6 bases). Trimming took 5 bases from V and 3 from J, leaving 15 bases between them. In germline, CDR1 is SGHVS, CDR2 FQNEAQ. The length of the CDR3 is 15 residues. The CDR3 sequence: CASSTSTRATDTQYF. The CDR3 nucleotides are TGTGCCAGCAGCACCTCGACTAGGGCAACAGATACGCAGTATTTT. Full variable domain (outside the CDR3, taken from reference TRBV7-8 and TRBJ2-3): GAGVSQSPRYKVAKRGQDVALRCDPISGHVSLFWYQQALGQGPEFLTYFQNEAQLDKSGLPSDRFFAERPEGSVSTLKIQRTQQEDSAVYLCASSTSTRATDTQYFGPGTRLTVL.

The chain links TRBV19 to TRBJ2-3, with 8 bases fitting TRBD2. The CDR3 sequence is 14 residues long. J was trimmed by 3 bases and V by 7 bases; bases with no gene match: 6. Germline CDR1 reads LNHDA; CDR2 reads SQIVND (reference sequence). This CDR3 reads CASTGRALTDTQYF. The DNA of the CDR3 is TGTGCCAGTACCGGGAGGGCCCTAACAGATACGCAGTATTTT.

This clone is identified as medium-sized (0.01 to 0.1%) from frequency. The rearrangement uses TRBV2 and TRBJ2-7; D possibly corresponds to TRBD1 (5 bases). Trimming took off 3 bases at V and 6 bases at J, with 9 bases between the two ends. Germline V gene sequence: CDR1 SNHLY, CDR2 FYNNEI. This CDR3 has 12 residues. The CDR3 sequence is CASSDRVLEQYF. CDR3 sequence (DNA): TGTGCCAGCAGTGACAGGGTTCTCGAGCAGTACTTC.

A remark on this clone: The junction departs from germline at one end; a sequencing error may be responsible. This rearrangement joins TRBV11-2 to TRBJ2-7; 10 bases match TRBD2. The CDR3 extends over 13 amino acids. Germline lookup yields CDR1 SGHAT and CDR2 FQNNGV. The CDR3 DNA is TGTGCCAGCAGCTTAAACCTAGCGGGAGTTCTTAACTTC. Translating it yields CASSLNLAGVLNF.

In DNA, the CDR3 is TGTGCCAGCAGTGAACAGGGAGTACTAAGCGAGACCCAGTACTTC. Translated, it gives CASSEQGVLSETQYF. V is TRBV27 and J is TRBJ2-5; D is perhaps TRBD1 (6 bases). The V and J ends lost 5 bases and 5 bases respectively, with 18 bases between them. This CDR3 comprises 15 residues. Germline CDR1 MNHEY, CDR2 SMNVEV (reference sequence).

The chain couples TRBV6-6 to TRBJ2-7, with 7 bases that match TRBD1. This CDR3 is built from 16 residues. Germline trimming cut 6 bases from V and 3 bases from J; bases unmatched to any gene: 14. Looked up from germline, CDR1 is MNHNY and CDR2 is SVGAGI (reference sequence). In DNA form, the CDR3 reads TGTGCCAGCAGACCCATCCCGGGACAGTTAAGCTACGAGCAGTACTTC. It is translated as CASRPIPGQLSYEQYF.